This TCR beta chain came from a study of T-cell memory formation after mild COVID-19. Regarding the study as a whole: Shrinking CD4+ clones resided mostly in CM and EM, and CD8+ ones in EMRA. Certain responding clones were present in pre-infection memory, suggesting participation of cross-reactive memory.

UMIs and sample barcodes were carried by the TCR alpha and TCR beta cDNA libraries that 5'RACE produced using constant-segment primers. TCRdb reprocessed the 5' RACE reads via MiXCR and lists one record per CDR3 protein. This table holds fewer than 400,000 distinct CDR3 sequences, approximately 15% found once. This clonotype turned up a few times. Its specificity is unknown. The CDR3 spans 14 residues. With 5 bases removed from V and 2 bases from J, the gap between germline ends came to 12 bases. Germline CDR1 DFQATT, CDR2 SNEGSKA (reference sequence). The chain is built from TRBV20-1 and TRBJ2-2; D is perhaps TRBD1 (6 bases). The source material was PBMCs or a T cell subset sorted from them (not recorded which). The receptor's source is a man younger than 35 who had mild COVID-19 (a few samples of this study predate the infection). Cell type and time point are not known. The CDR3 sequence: CSASRTVNTGELFF. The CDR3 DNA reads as TGCAGTGCTTCCCGGACAGTTAACACCGGGGAGCTGTTTTTT.